What follows are 31 T cell receptor beta chains derived from one specimen sequenced in a study of cytomegalovirus exposure and HLA in healthy donors. PCR involved 60 Vbeta and 13 Jbeta primers. Using immunoSEQ multiplex PCR, the repertoire was profiled, and TCRdb retains in-frame clones only, with some absent. The sample totals around 140,000 clones. Sequencing used PBMCs. The receptors were gathered from a man aged 18 to 29 in good health and CMV-seronegative.

J is TRBJ1-1 and V is TRBV4-2; 8 bases line up with TRBD1. V lost 3 bases to trimming and J lost 3 bases; unmatched junction nucleotides: 6. CDR3 length: 15 amino acids. In germline, CDR1 is LGHNA, CDR2 YNFKEQ. CDR3 sequence reads: CASSHGQGGDTEAFF. The CDR3 bases are TGTGCCAGCAGCCACGGACAGGGAGGGGACACTGAAGCTTTCTTT.

The V gene is TRBV19, the J gene TRBJ2-1, with TRBD2 as a possible D gene (5 bases). The CDR3 extends over 15 amino acids. Germline lookup yields CDR1 LNHDA and CDR2 SQIVND (reference sequence). The germline V and J ends were trimmed by 2 bases and 9 bases, with 17 bases remaining between them. The CDR3 DNA reads as TGTGCCAGTAGTATATCGGGCGCGCCTGGGAGTGAGCAGTTCTTC. Translating it yields CASSISGAPGSEQFF. Supplemented by reference TRBV19 and TRBJ2-1, the full variable domain reads DGGITQSPKYLFRKEGQNVTLSCEQNLNHDAMYWYRQDPGQGLRLIYYSQIVNDFQKGDIAEGYSVSREKKESFPLTVTSAQKNPTAFYLCASSISGAPGSEQFFGPGTRLTVL.

This chain links TRBV28 with TRBJ1-1; maybe TRBD1 (5 bases). The CDR3 spans 14 residues. Germline values: CDR1 MDHEN, CDR2 SYDVKM. V lost 1 base and J lost 3, with 9 bases in between. The CDR3 sequence: CASSLFRVDTEAFF. As DNA, the CDR3 is TGTGCCAGCAGTTTATTCAGGGTTGACACTGAAGCTTTCTTT.

J is TRBJ2-7 and V is TRBV7-9; the D is unclear. Germline V lookup: CDR1 SEHNR, CDR2 FQNEAQ (reference sequence). The CDR3 consists of 13 residues. Trimming left V 2 bases short and J 3 bases short, with 8 bases between. The CDR3 sequence is CASSLKLFYEQYF. CDR3 sequence (DNA): TGTGCCAGCAGCTTAAAGCTGTTCTACGAGCAGTACTTC. The full variable domain, its missing parts supplied by reference TRBV7-9 and TRBJ2-7, is DTGVSQNPRHKITKRGQNVTFRCDPISEHNRLYWYRQTLGQGPEFLTYFQNEAQLEKSRLLSDRFSAERPKGSFSTLEIQRTEQGDSAMYLCASSLKLFYEQYFGPGTRLTVT.

V gene TRBV15 combines with J gene TRBJ2-5; 8 bases fit TRBD1. The germline CDR1 and CDR2 sequences are LNHNV and YYDKDF (reference sequence). The CDR3 is made up of 15 amino acids. Trimming at V came to 5 bases and at J to 5 bases, leaving 10 bases not matched to a gene. CDR3: CATSARTGSLETQYF. CDR3 in DNA: TGTGCCACCAGCGCCAGGACAGGGTCGTTGGAGACCCAGTACTTC.

The V call is TRBV6-5, the J call TRBJ1-5; 7 nucleotides line up with TRBD1. In germline, CDR1 is MNHEY, CDR2 SVGAGI. The V and J ends lost 0 bases and 10 bases, in that order; junction bases with no gene match: 9. The CDR3 extends over 15 amino acids. The DNA for the CDR3 is TGTGCCAGCAGTTACTCGAGGGGGACAGTGTATCCCCAGCATTTT. Amino acids: CASSYSRGTVYPQHF.

The chain uses TRBV11-2 and TRBJ2-1; 11 bases fit TRBD1. Germline loops: CDR1 SGHAT, CDR2 FQNNGV. The CDR3 contains 19 residues. The V segment lost 5 bases and the J segment 6 bases; nucleotides outside the gene matches: 18. Here the CDR3 reads CASSLTGAGQGAIFNEQFF. The CDR3 DNA is TGTGCCAGCAGCCTCACGGGGGCAGGACAGGGGGCAATATTCAATGAGCAGTTCTTC.

The rearrangement links TRBV11-3 to TRBJ2-7; maybe TRBD1 (5 bases). The CDR3 length is 14 residues. The germline gives CDR1 SGHNT, CDR2 YENEEA. Deletions cut 3 bases from V and 4 bases from J, with 13 bases between. The CDR3 loop reads CASSFLRAGYEQYF. DNA for the CDR3: TGTGCCAGCAGCTTCCTCAGGGCTGGGTACGAGCAGTACTTC.

The chain links TRBV7-2 to TRBJ2-2; TRBD2 agrees at 9 bases. This CDR3 has 17 amino acids. The junction had 8 bases not matched to a gene; V was cut back by 4 bases and J by 2 bases. CDR1 is SGHTA, CDR2 FQGNSA, per germline. CDR3 in DNA: TGTGCCAGCAGCTCCAGGCCGACTAGCGGAAACACCGGGGAGCTGTTTTTT. Protein sequence: CASSSRPTSGNTGELFF.

The chain joins TRBV7-2 to TRBJ2-5, with 8 positions matching TRBD1. Germline V CDR1 and CDR2: SGHTA, FQGNSA. The length of the CDR3 is 14 residues. J gave up 9 bases and V 4 bases, and 10 bases lay outside the gene matches. In nucleotides, the CDR3 is TGTGCCAGCAGCTCCCATCAACAGGGGGAGGCCCAGTACTTC. The encoded protein is CASSSHQQGEAQYF.

The V call is TRBV4-1, the J call TRBJ2-3, with TRBD1 as a possible D gene (5 bases). Germline V gives CDR1 MGHRA, CDR2 YSYEKL. The CDR3 sequence is 14 residues long. The V end was cut by 2 bases, the J end by 2 bases, with 8 bases between. The CDR3 protein is CASSQPDNTDTQYF. The CDR3 DNA reads TGCGCCAGCAGCCAACCGGACAACACAGATACGCAGTATTTT.

The rearrangement links TRBV5-1 to TRBJ2-1; D is perhaps TRBD1 (5 bases). The germline V gene encodes CDR1 SGHRS and CDR2 YFSETQ. V lost 2 bases, J lost 7 bases, and 13 bases lay in between. CDR3 length: 14 amino acids. For the CDR3, the DNA is TGCGCCAGCAGCTTTTCGACAGTGAATAATGAGCAGTTCTTC. This codes for CASSFSTVNNEQFF.

This chain joins TRBV28 and TRBJ1-2, with a tentative D call TRBD1 (5 bases). Trimming stripped 1 base from V and 6 bases from J, with 12 bases between. Germline V gene lookup returns CDR1 MDHEN and CDR2 SYDVKM. This CDR3 has 14 amino acids. The CDR3 DNA follows: TGTGCCAGCAGTTTATCAAGGGACTGGCATGGCTACACCTTC. It specifies CASSLSRDWHGYTF.

The chain has TRBV15 and TRBJ2-1; a possible D gene is TRBD2 (6 bases). Germline values: CDR1 LNHNV, CDR2 YYDKDF (reference sequence). V gave up 5 bases and J gave up 6 bases, with 20 bases separating them. The CDR3 length is 16 residues. The CDR3 here is CATSVSLVADLNEQFF. DNA for the CDR3: TGTGCCACCAGCGTAAGCTTGGTAGCGGACCTCAATGAGCAGTTCTTC. The full variable domain, completed using reference TRBV15 and TRBJ2-1, is DAMVIQNPRYQVTQFGKPVTLSCSQTLNHNVMYWYQQKSSQAPKLLFHYYDKDFNNEADTPDNFQSRRPNTSFCFLDIRSPGLGDTAMYLCATSVSLVADLNEQFFGPGTRLTVL.

The chain couples TRBV7-9 to TRBJ2-7; TRBD2 is a possible D gene (5 bases). V was trimmed by 5 bases and J by 2 bases, leaving 16 bases between them. This CDR3 is built from 15 residues. Germline values: CDR1 SEHNR, CDR2 FQNEAQ (reference sequence). CDR3 bases: TGTGCCAGCAGCCACAGAGCGGACCCGACCTACGAGCAGTACTTC. Protein product: CASSHRADPTYEQYF.

The chain combines TRBV4-1 with TRBJ2-5, with D unresolved. Germline-derived CDR1 and CDR2 are MGHRA and YSYEKL. Trimming shortened V by 1 base and J by 5 bases, and 11 bases separated the two germline ends. The length of the CDR3 is 14 residues. CDR3 protein: CASSQAAVGETQYF. The CDR3 coding sequence is TGCGCCAGCAGCCAAGCCGCGGTTGGGGAGACCCAGTACTTC.

The chain has TRBV7-6 and TRBJ1-4; 8 nucleotides line up with TRBD1. The CDR3 contains 18 residues. The V gene end was trimmed by 2 bases and the J gene end by 5 bases; junction bases not matched to a gene: 13. CDR1 is SGHVS, CDR2 FNYEAQ, per germline. The CDR3 sequence is CASSLKVGRQGINEKLFF. CDR3 coding DNA: TGTGCCAGCAGCTTAAAAGTAGGCCGACAGGGGATCAATGAAAAACTGTTTTTT.

The chain employs TRBV6-1 and TRBJ2-1; tentative D call: TRBD2 (6 bases). Looked up from germline, CDR1 is MNHNS and CDR2 is SASEGT. The CDR3 covers 16 residues. Trimming cost V 3 bases and J 1 base, with 13 bases left between them. CDR3 sequence: CASSEVGGISYNEQFF. CDR3 nucleotide sequence: TGTGCCAGCAGTGAGGTTGGGGGGATTTCCTACAATGAGCAGTTCTTC.

J is TRBJ2-7 and V is TRBV7-3; possibly TRBD2 for D (6 bases). The V gene's germline CDR1 is SGHTA and CDR2 FQGTGA. The CDR3 runs to 15 residues. Trimming shortened V by 5 bases and J by 0 bases, and 14 bases separated the two germline ends. CDR3 DNA sequence: TGTGCCAGCAGCCTCTTTCCGGGGGTCTCCTACGAGCAGTACTTC. This sequence encodes CASSLFPGVSYEQYF. Full variable domain (outside the CDR3, taken from reference TRBV7-3 and TRBJ2-7): GAGVSQTPSNKVTEKGKYVELRCDPISGHTALYWYRQSLGQGPEFLIYFQGTGAADDSGLPNDRFFAVRPEGSVSTLKIQRTERGDSAVYLCASSLFPGVSYEQYFGPGTRLTVT.

The chain uses TRBV7-9 and TRBJ1-4, with TRBD1 as a possible D gene (6 bases). Trimming cost V 5 bases and J 4 bases, with 11 bases left between them. CDR1 is SEHNR, CDR2 FQNEAQ, per germline (reference sequence). CDR3 length: 14 residues. The CDR3 here is CASSRGQLNEKLFF. The CDR3 DNA reads TGTGCCAGCAGCCGGGGACAACTTAATGAAAAACTGTTTTTT.

The chain has TRBV4-1 and TRBJ2-7; 16 bases line up with TRBD2. CDR3 length: 20 amino acids. Germline CDR1 is MGHRA and CDR2 is YSYEKL. After removal of 3 bases from V and 5 bases from J, the junction contained 16 bases not matched to a gene. The CDR3 reads CASSHPWGLAGGRFKDEQYF. As DNA, the CDR3 is TGCGCCAGCAGCCACCCCTGGGGACTAGCGGGAGGGCGTTTTAAGGACGAGCAGTACTTC.

The V call is TRBV6-6, the J call TRBJ1-2; D is possibly TRBD1 (5 bases). Trimming left V 5 bases short and J 8 bases short, with 15 bases between. Germline CDR1 and CDR2: MNHNY and SVGAGI (reference sequence). The CDR3 is made up of 13 amino acids. DNA for the CDR3: TGTGCCAGCAGTCCCTATGTGGGGCTCGGCTACACCTTC. Its protein is CASSPYVGLGYTF.

The V and J genes are TRBV30 and TRBJ1-1, with D hard to call. Germline loops: CDR1 GTSNPN, CDR2 SVGIG (reference sequence). The V and J ends lost 5 bases and 8 bases respectively, with 12 bases between them. The CDR3 loop spans 11 amino acids. The CDR3 reads CAWERTEEAFF. In nucleotides, the CDR3 is TGTGCCTGGGAACGGACTGAGGAAGCTTTCTTT.

The chain carries TRBV10-3 and TRBJ2-5, with D maybe TRBD1 (5 bases). Germline assignment: CDR1 ENHRY and CDR2 SYGVKD. The V gene lost 3 bases and the J gene lost 5 bases, with 13 bases spanning the gap. This CDR3 is built from 14 residues. The CDR3: CAISEWTSGETQYF. The CDR3 DNA is TGTGCCATCAGTGAATGGACATCTGGGGAGACCCAGTACTTC.

J is TRBJ2-7 and V is TRBV29-1; TRBD1 matches 9 bases. The CDR3 spans 12 residues. J was trimmed by 4 bases and V by 5 bases; bases with no gene match: 3. Germline V gene lookup returns CDR1 SQVTM and CDR2 ANQGSEA. This CDR3 is CSVWTGEYEQYF. The CDR3 nucleotides are TGCAGCGTTTGGACAGGGGAGTACGAGCAGTACTTC.

The chain uses TRBV7-8 and TRBJ2-2; no reliable D call. The V and J ends lost 2 bases and 4 bases respectively, with 14 bases between them. This CDR3 region has 16 residues. CDR1 is SGHVS and CDR2 is FQNEAQ in the germline V gene. In nucleotides, the CDR3 is TGTGCCAGCAGCTTAATATGGTCCCTAAGCACCGGGGAGCTGTTTTTT. It specifies CASSLIWSLSTGELFF.

CDR3 coding DNA: TGTGCCAGCAGCCGCTCTGGGGCCAACGTCCTGACTTTC. It is translated as CASSRSGANVLTF. V is TRBV28 and J is TRBJ2-6; D unclear. The V and J ends lost 6 bases and 0 bases respectively, with 3 bases between them. This CDR3 region has 13 residues. Germline values: CDR1 MDHEN, CDR2 SYDVKM.

This chain joins TRBV30 and TRBJ2-3; perhaps TRBD2 as D (6 bases). V gave up 3 bases and J gave up 5 bases, with 12 bases separating them. The CDR3 length is 13 residues. Germline CDR1 is GTSNPN and CDR2 is SVGIG (reference sequence). This chain's CDR3 is CAWRSQEGDTQYF. CDR3 DNA sequence: TGTGCCTGGAGAAGTCAGGAGGGAGATACGCAGTATTTT.

V and J are TRBV6-6 and TRBJ1-2; TRBD1 is a possible D gene (6 bases). V lost 2 bases and J lost 5, with 9 bases in between. Germline values: CDR1 MNHNY, CDR2 SVGAGI (reference sequence). The CDR3 is 13 residues long. The CDR3 loop reads CASSYLQGYGYTF. CDR3 sequence (DNA): TGTGCCAGCAGTTACCTTCAGGGGTATGGCTACACCTTC.

V and J are TRBV28 and TRBJ1-3; TRBD1 might be the D (5 bases). This CDR3 region has 17 residues. Between the trimmed V and J ends, which lost 2 bases and 0 bases, there was a span of 14 bases. The V gene's germline CDR1 is MDHEN and CDR2 SYDVKM. CDR3 protein: CASSLGSGSLSGNTIYF. The DNA of the CDR3 is TGTGCCAGCAGTTTAGGTTCAGGGTCTCTCTCTGGAAACACCATATATTTT. Full variable domain (rest looked up from reference TRBV28 and TRBJ1-3): DVKVTQSSRYLVKRTGEKVFLECVQDMDHENMFWYRQDPGLGLRLIYFSYDVKMKEKGDIPEGYSVSREKKERFSLILESASTNQTSMYLCASSLGSGSLSGNTIYFGEGSWLTVV.

The chain couples TRBV14 to TRBJ2-7; no clear D. The V end was cut by 2 bases, the J end by 3 bases, with 14 bases between. The CDR3 totals 15 residues. Germline lookup yields CDR1 SGHDN and CDR2 FVKESK. The CDR3 loop is CASSQNLGWYYEQYF. The CDR3 DNA reads as TGTGCCAGCAGCCAAAATCTAGGCTGGTACTACGAGCAGTACTTC.